Below are 11 T cell receptor beta chains sequenced from a single sample in a study of cytomegalovirus exposure and HLA in healthy donors. With 60 Vbeta and 13 Jbeta primers, the PCR was carried out. TCRdb keeps only in-frame clones here, not all; method: immunoSEQ multiplex PCR. Of tens of thousands of clones listed, about two thirds are singletons. The specimen was PBMCs. All receptors come from a woman aged 45-60 years in good health and CMV-seropositive.

The V and J genes are TRBV11-2 and TRBJ2-7; D possibly corresponds to TRBD1 (5 bases). Trimming removed 1 base from V and 3 bases from J, with 7 bases in between. Germline V gene data show CDR1 as SGHAT and CDR2 as FQNNGV. The CDR3 sequence is 13 residues long. This CDR3 reads CASSLGQIYEQYF. The CDR3, as DNA: TGTGCCAGCAGCTTAGGACAGATCTACGAGCAGTACTTC.

This clone was counted once. This rearrangement joins TRBV10-3 to TRBJ2-1; 15 positions agree with TRBD2. Germline CDR1 reads ENHRY; CDR2 reads SYGVKD. The CDR3 spans 16 residues. The J segment lost 4 bases and the V segment lost 10 bases, leaving 8 bases of the junction unmatched. DNA for the CDR3: TGTGCCACGCGGACTAGCGGGGGGGCAGGATACAATGAGCAGTTCTTC. It is translated as CATRTSGGAGYNEQFF.

The V and J genes are TRBV2 and TRBJ1-1, with a tentative D call TRBD1 (6 bases). The CDR3 has 13 residues. Germline assignment: CDR1 SNHLY and CDR2 FYNNEI. Trimming removed 6 bases at V and 10 bases at J, with 18 bases between. CDR3 in amino acids: CASRDGQPQGAFF. DNA for the CDR3: TGTGCCAGCAGGGATGGACAGCCCCAAGGAGCTTTCTTT. The complete variable domain, with remaining parts taken from reference TRBV2 and TRBJ1-1, reads EPEVTQTPSHQVTQMGQEVILRCVPISNHLYFYWYRQILGQKVEFLVSFYNNEISEKSEIFDDQFSVERPDGSNFTLKIRSTKLEDSAMYFCASRDGQPQGAFFGQGTRLTVV.

V gene TRBV11-1 combines with J gene TRBJ1-1, with TRBD1 as a possible D gene (5 bases). CDR3 length: 14 amino acids. Trimming removed 5 bases at V and 2 bases at J, with 12 bases between. The germline V gene has CDR1 SGHAT and CDR2 FQDESV (reference sequence). The CDR3 here is CASSPQVGNTEAFF. In nucleotides, the CDR3 is TGTGCCAGCAGCCCACAGGTCGGCAACACTGAAGCTTTCTTT. The full variable domain, with the rest looked up from reference TRBV11-1 and TRBJ1-1, is EAEVAQSPRYKITEKSQAVAFWCDPISGHATLYWYRQILGQGPELLVQFQDESVVDDSQLPKDRFSAERLKGVDSTLKIQPAELGDSAMYLCASSPQVGNTEAFFGQGTRLTVV.

The CDR3 sequence is CATSRDVNYGYTF. In nucleotides, the CDR3 is TGTGCCACATCCAGGGATGTTAACTATGGCTACACCTTC. The chain employs TRBV19 and TRBJ1-2; perhaps TRBD1 as D (5 bases). This CDR3 comprises 13 residues. V was clipped by 10 bases and J by 1 base, with 13 bases between them. Germline V lookup: CDR1 LNHDA, CDR2 SQIVND (reference sequence).

The CDR3 DNA reads as TGTGCCAGCAGCGCAGCTAGGAGCTCCTACAATGAGCAGTTCTTC. As protein: CASSAARSSYNEQFF. The rearrangement joins TRBV11-3 to TRBJ2-1, with D unclear. Germline CDR1 reads SGHNT; CDR2 reads YENEEA. V was pared by 5 bases and J by 0 bases, with 11 bases between. The CDR3 length is 15 residues.

CDR3 in amino acids: CASSPPGGNQPQHF. The CDR3 DNA reads TGTGCCAGCTCACCTCCGGGGGGCAATCAGCCCCAGCATTTT. V and J are TRBV18 and TRBJ1-5; weak D call: TRBD1 (5 bases). Germline V CDR1 and CDR2: KGHSH, LQKENI. Trimming took off 3 bases at V and 2 bases at J, with 8 bases between the two ends. The CDR3 has 14 amino acids.

This chain links TRBV18 with TRBJ1-3; maybe TRBD1 (5 bases). V lost 6 bases and J 1 base, leaving 10 bases between the germline ends. Germline values: CDR1 KGHSH, CDR2 LQKENI. This CDR3 has 14 residues. CDR3 protein: CASSTGGSGNTIYF. The CDR3 coding sequence is TGTGCCAGCTCGACGGGGGGATCTGGAAACACCATATATTTT.

The rearrangement links TRBV5-1 to TRBJ2-1; TRBD2 aligns across 12 bases. Germline loops: CDR1 SGHRS, CDR2 YFSETQ. The trim removed 0 bases at V and 9 bases at J, leaving 10 bases unmatched. The CDR3 is 17 amino acids. CDR3 DNA sequence: TGCGCCAGCAGCTTGGCCCCCCCTAGCGGGGGGGCTAGTGAGCAGTTCTTC. It translates to CASSLAPPSGGASEQFF.

J is TRBJ2-7 and V is TRBV28; 8 bases are shared with TRBD1. Unmatched junction bases numbered 3, after V lost 2 bases and J lost 6 bases. Germline loops: CDR1 MDHEN, CDR2 SYDVKM. This CDR3 has 13 amino acids. The CDR3 region has the DNA TGTGCCAGCAGTTTAGGGACAGGTTCCGAGCAGTACTTC. Its translation is CASSLGTGSEQYF.

This chain connects TRBV2 to TRBJ1-1; D is uncertain. The CDR3 length is 15 residues. Trimming shortened V by 5 bases and J by 1 base, and 14 bases separated the two germline ends. The germline V gene has CDR1 SNHLY and CDR2 FYNNEI. CDR3 sequence: CASSPHALRNTEAFF. DNA of the CDR3: TGTGCCAGCAGTCCCCATGCCCTACGGAACACTGAAGCTTTCTTT. Looking up the rest from reference TRBV2 and TRBJ1-1 gives the full variable domain: EPEVTQTPSHQVTQMGQEVILRCVPISNHLYFYWYRQILGQKVEFLVSFYNNEISEKSEIFDDQFSVERPDGSNFTLKIRSTKLEDSAMYFCASSPHALRNTEAFFGQGTRLTVV.